The next 12 T cell receptor beta chains were all read from a single sample in a study of T cell changes during pregnancy in multiple sclerosis. Sequenced by immunoSEQ multiplex PCR; TCRdb stores in-frame clones only, minus some. The sample lists around 43,000 clones; 92% were seen once. Material: CD4+ T cells from peripheral blood mononuclear cells, obtained before pregnancy. These receptors came from a female donor with multiple sclerosis, enrolled in a pregnancy study.

This chain uses TRBV5-6 with TRBJ2-2, with unresolved D. Trimming pared 5 bases from V and 1 base from J, leaving 12 bases between. The CDR3 spans 15 residues. Per germline, CDR1 SGHDT and CDR2 YYEEEE. CDR3 in amino acids: CASSTLRQNTGELFF. The CDR3 coding sequence is TGTGCCAGCAGTACTCTCAGACAGAACACCGGGGAGCTGTTTTTT.

The chain couples TRBV7-2 to TRBJ2-3; D is ambiguous. Between the trimmed V and J ends, which lost 0 bases and 2 bases, there was a span of 12 bases. The CDR3 is made up of 16 amino acids. Germline CDR1 is SGHTA and CDR2 is FQGNSA. DNA for the CDR3: TGTGCCAGCAGCTTAGCGCAGTTCCCCAACACAGATACGCAGTATTTT. This encodes CASSLAQFPNTDTQYF. The whole variable domain, remainder taken from reference TRBV7-2 and TRBJ2-3, is GAGVSQSPSNKVTEKGKDVELRCDPISGHTALYWYRQSLGQGLEFLIYFQGNSAPDKSGLPSDRFSAERTGGSVSTLTIQRTQQEDSAVYLCASSLAQFPNTDTQYFGPGTRLTVL.

The rearrangement uses TRBV7-2 and TRBJ2-5, with D perhaps TRBD2 (5 bases). Germline CDR1 and CDR2: SGHTA and FQGNSA. V lost 5 bases and J lost 2, with 12 bases in between. The CDR3 length is 14 residues. The CDR3 protein is CASSRPQRQETQYF. The CDR3 nucleotides read TGTGCCAGCAGCCGACCGCAGCGGCAAGAGACCCAGTACTTC. The complete variable domain, with remaining parts taken from reference TRBV7-2 and TRBJ2-5, reads GAGVSQSPSNKVTEKGKDVELRCDPISGHTALYWYRQSLGQGLEFLIYFQGNSAPDKSGLPSDRFSAERTGGSVSTLTIQRTQQEDSAVYLCASSRPQRQETQYFGPGTRLLVL.

The chain uses TRBV5-1 and TRBJ2-1; 11 bases are shared with TRBD2. The germline CDR1 and CDR2 sequences are SGHRS and YFSETQ. The CDR3 totals 15 residues. Germline trimming cut 5 bases from V and 7 bases from J; bases unmatched to any gene: 8. The CDR3 region is CASSTTSGSWNEQFF. The DNA of the CDR3 is TGCGCCAGCAGTACTACTAGCGGGAGTTGGAATGAGCAGTTCTTC. Full variable domain (rest looked up from reference TRBV5-1 and TRBJ2-1): KAGVTQTPRYLIKTRGQQVTLSCSPISGHRSVSWYQQTPGQGLQFLFEYFSETQRNKGNFPGRFSGRQFSNSRSEMNVSTLELGDSALYLCASSTTSGSWNEQFFGPGTRLTVL.

This clone is a singleton in its sample. This rearrangement joins TRBV7-2 to TRBJ2-1; 12 bases are a match to TRBD2. V shed 5 bases, J shed 8 bases, and the junction held 7 bases outside the gene matches. This CDR3 has 15 residues. Germline CDR1 and CDR2: SGHTA and FQGNSA. The CDR3 is CASSPGTSGSDEQFF. For the CDR3, the DNA is TGTGCCAGCAGCCCCGGGACTAGCGGGTCGGATGAGCAGTTCTTC. The variable domain in full, with the rest retrieved from reference TRBV7-2 and TRBJ2-1, is GAGVSQSPSNKVTEKGKDVELRCDPISGHTALYWYRQSLGQGLEFLIYFQGNSAPDKSGLPSDRFSAERTGGSVSTLTIQRTQQEDSAVYLCASSPGTSGSDEQFFGPGTRLTVL.

The chain links TRBV2 to TRBJ2-1; 7 bases are a match to TRBD2. Germline trimming cut 3 bases from V and 5 bases from J; bases unmatched to any gene: 7. Germline V gene sequence: CDR1 SNHLY, CDR2 FYNNEI. The CDR3 is 15 amino acids. The CDR3 coding sequence is TGTGCCAGCAGTGAGGTGGGAGGGCGCCACAATGAGCAGTTCTTC. It encodes CASSEVGGRHNEQFF.

J is TRBJ2-1 and V is TRBV19, with 7 positions matching TRBD2. This CDR3 is 14 amino acids long. Trimming removed 8 bases from V and 7 bases from J; junction bases left unmatched: 11. From germline, CDR1 is LNHDA and CDR2 SQIVND (reference sequence). CDR3 protein: CASSAVLGGNEQFF. The CDR3 nucleotides are TGTGCCAGTTCGGCGGTCTTGGGAGGGAATGAGCAGTTCTTC.

The chain employs TRBV5-1 and TRBJ2-1, with 10 bases aligning to TRBD2. CDR1 and CDR2 from the germline V gene are SGHRS and YFSETQ. V lost 5 bases to trimming and J lost 6 bases; unmatched junction nucleotides: 5. The CDR3 length is 14 residues. Written as DNA, the CDR3 is TGCGCCAGCAGACCTCTAGCGGGAGTCAATGAGCAGTTCTTC. This translates into CASRPLAGVNEQFF.

Here the CDR3 reads CASSPPGQGRGGYTF. The CDR3 DNA is TGTGCCAGCTCACCACCGGGCCAGGGGAGAGGTGGCTACACCTTC. The chain couples TRBV18 to TRBJ1-2, with TRBD1 as a possible D gene (6 bases). This CDR3 has 15 amino acids. V lost 0 bases and J 7 bases, leaving 15 bases between the germline ends. Germline values: CDR1 KGHSH, CDR2 LQKENI. Complete variable domain (other parts from reference TRBV18 and TRBJ1-2): NAGVMQNPRHLVRRRGQEARLRCSPMKGHSHVYWYRQLPEEGLKFMVYLQKENIIDESGMPKERFSAEFPKEGPSILRIQQVVRGDSAAYFCASSPPGQGRGGYTFGSGTRLTVV.

CDR3 in DNA: TGTGCCAGCAGTCTCCTTAACCGGGGGGCTTCTAACTATGGCTACACCTTC. This translates into CASSLLNRGASNYGYTF. The rearrangement joins TRBV2 to TRBJ1-2; D is perhaps TRBD1 (6 bases). The CDR3 totals 17 residues. The ends were cut back, 5 bases at V and 0 bases at J, with 19 bases in the middle. Germline CDR1 SNHLY, CDR2 FYNNEI.

This clone was picked up a small number of times. The chain couples TRBV29-1 to TRBJ2-1, with 12 nucleotides matching TRBD2. The CDR3 covers 13 residues. J lost 10 bases, V lost 4 bases, and 5 bases had no gene match. Germline assignment: CDR1 SQVTM and CDR2 ANQGSEA. This CDR3 is CSVGLLAGGEQFF. The CDR3 coding sequence is TGCAGCGTTGGTCTTCTAGCGGGAGGGGAGCAGTTCTTC.

J is TRBJ2-1 and V is TRBV28; TRBD2 might be the D (5 bases). Germline V lookup: CDR1 MDHEN, CDR2 SYDVKM. This CDR3 spans 15 amino acids. V dropped 5 bases and J dropped 3 bases, with 14 bases sitting between them. The CDR3 DNA is TGTGCCAGCAGTCTACCCTTCACTAGCTACAATGAGCAGTTCTTC. This translates into CASSLPFTSYNEQFF.